The present entry profiles one T cell receptor beta chain with its context. Its cognate antigen is unknown. This sample was included in a study of B cell selection in AIRE deficiency. Sequencing used immunoSEQ multiplex PCR; TCRdb keeps in-frame clones, though not all of them. The sample holds tens of thousands of clones, 97% seen once. Regarding the study as a whole: Roughly 28% of healthy-donor shared Treg TCRbeta sequences appeared in patient Tconv cells. Healthy donors alone shared about 32% of fewer than 4,000 Treg sequences; patients alone approximately 9.4%. Only TCRbeta was sequenced; around 38% of shared healthy Treg sequences appeared in Tconv.

Sorting defined conventional CD4 T cells as CD4+CD127+. The V gene end was trimmed by 0 bases and the J gene end by 1 base; junction bases not matched to a gene: 4. The CDR3 sequence is 16 residues long. Germline V gene lookup returns CDR1 LGHNA and CDR2 YSLEER. The origin of this receptor is a human donor with AIRE deficiency. This sequence joins TRBV4-3 and TRBJ2-3, with 7 bases that match TRBD1. The sequencing input was conventional CD4+ T cells sorted from PBMCs. CDR3 protein: CASSQDWGTGTDTQYF. DNA of the CDR3: TGCGCCAGCAGCCAAGATTGGGGGACAGGCACAGATACGCAGTATTTT.